The entry below describes one TCR beta chain. The method was immunoSEQ multiplex PCR; TCRdb's version includes in-frame clones alone and lacks a portion of them. The sample has 28,000 or so clones; about 81% are singletons. V was trimmed by 0 bases and J by 7 bases, leaving 12 bases between them. CDR3 length equals 14 residues. Germline V lookup: CDR1 SEHNR, CDR2 FQNEAQ (reference sequence). This sample is part of a study of control samples from healthy donors and cancer patients. Sequenced input: PBMCs. This chain connects TRBV7-9 to TRBJ1-2; a weak D match, TRBD1 (5 bases). The clonotype originates from a man in his sixties with colorectal cancer. The CDR3 bases are TGTGCCAGCAGCTTAGCGCTAGGGGATTCTGGCTACACCTTC. Amino acids: CASSLALGDSGYTF.